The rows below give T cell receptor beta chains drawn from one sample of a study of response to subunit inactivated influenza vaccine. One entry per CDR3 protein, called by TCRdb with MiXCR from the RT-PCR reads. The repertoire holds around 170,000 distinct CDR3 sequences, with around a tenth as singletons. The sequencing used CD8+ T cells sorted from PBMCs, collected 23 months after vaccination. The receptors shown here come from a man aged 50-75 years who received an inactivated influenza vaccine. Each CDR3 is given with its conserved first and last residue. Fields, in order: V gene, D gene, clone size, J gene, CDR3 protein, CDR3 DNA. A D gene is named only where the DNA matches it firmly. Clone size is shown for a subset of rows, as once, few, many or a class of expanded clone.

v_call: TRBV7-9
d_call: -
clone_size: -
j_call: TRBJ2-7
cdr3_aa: CASQSASYEQYF
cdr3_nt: TGTGCCAGCCAGTCTGCCTCCTACGAGCAGTACTTC

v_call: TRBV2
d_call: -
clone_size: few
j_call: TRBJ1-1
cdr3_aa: CASSEETVTNTEAFF
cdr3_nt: TGTGCCAGCAGTGAAGAAACAGTAACGAACACTGAAGCTTTCTTT

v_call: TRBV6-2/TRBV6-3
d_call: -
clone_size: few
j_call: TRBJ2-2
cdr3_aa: CASSYIITGELFF
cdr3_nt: TGTGCCAGCAGTTACATTATCACCGGGGAGCTGTTTTTT

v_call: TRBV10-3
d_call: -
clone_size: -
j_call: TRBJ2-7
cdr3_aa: CAISESVRSYEQYF
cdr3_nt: TGTGCCATCAGTGAGTCAGTTCGGTCCTACGAGCAGTACTTC

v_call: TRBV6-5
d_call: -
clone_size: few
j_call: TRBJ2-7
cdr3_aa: CASSYSKAVTYEQYF
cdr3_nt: TGTGCCAGCAGTTACTCGAAGGCGGTTACCTACGAGCAGTACTTC

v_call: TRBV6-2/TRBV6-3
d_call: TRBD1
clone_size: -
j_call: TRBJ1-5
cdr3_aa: CASSYIMGQGTYGNQPQHF
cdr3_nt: TGTGCCAGCAGTTACATAATGGGACAGGGGACTTACGGCAATCAGCCCCAGCATTTT

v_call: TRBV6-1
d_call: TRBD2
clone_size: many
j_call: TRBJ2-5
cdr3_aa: CASSPGGGAGETQYF
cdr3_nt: TGTGCCAGCAGTCCCGGGGGGGGCGCGGGAGAGACCCAGTACTTC

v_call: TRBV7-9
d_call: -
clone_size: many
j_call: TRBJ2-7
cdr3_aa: CASSLMAYEQYF
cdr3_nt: TGTGCCAGCAGCTTAATGGCCTACGAGCAGTACTTC

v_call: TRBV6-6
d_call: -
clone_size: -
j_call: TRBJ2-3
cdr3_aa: CASSFGSGDTQYF
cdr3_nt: TGTGCCAGCAGCTTCGGGTCGGGGGATACGCAGTATTTT

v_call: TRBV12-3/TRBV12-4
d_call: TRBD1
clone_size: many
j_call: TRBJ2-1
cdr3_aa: CASSLNRGKSNEQFF
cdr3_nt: TGTGCCAGCAGTTTAAACAGGGGGAAGTCAAATGAGCAGTTCTTC

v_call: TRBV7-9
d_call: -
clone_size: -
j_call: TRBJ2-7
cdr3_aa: CASSFLVRGSSYEQYF
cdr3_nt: TGTGCCAGCAGCTTCCTGGTCAGGGGCTCATCCTACGAGCAGTACTTC

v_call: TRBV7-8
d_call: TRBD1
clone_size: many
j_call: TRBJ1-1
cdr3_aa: CASSSLDRAGTEAFF
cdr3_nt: TGTGCCAGCAGCTCACTGGACAGGGCTGGGACTGAAGCTTTCTTT

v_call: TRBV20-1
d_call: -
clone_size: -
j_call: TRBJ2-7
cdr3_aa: CSARPRETYEQYF
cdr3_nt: TGCAGTGCTAGACCCCGGGAGACCTACGAGCAGTACTTC

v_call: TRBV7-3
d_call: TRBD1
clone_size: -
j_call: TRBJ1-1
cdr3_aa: CASSLTGGLDTEAFF
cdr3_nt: TGTGCCAGCAGCTTGACAGGGGGACTGGACACTGAAGCTTTCTTT

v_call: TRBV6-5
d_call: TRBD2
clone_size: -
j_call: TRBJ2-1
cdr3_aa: CASSYPSFPSGGTNEQFF
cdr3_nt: TGTGCCAGCAGTTACCCCTCTTTTCCTAGCGGGGGTACCAATGAGCAGTTCTTC

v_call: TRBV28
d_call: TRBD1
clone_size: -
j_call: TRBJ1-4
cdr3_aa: CASSPGTGVEKLFF
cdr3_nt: TGTGCCAGCAGTCCCGGGACAGGGGTTGAAAAACTGTTTTTT

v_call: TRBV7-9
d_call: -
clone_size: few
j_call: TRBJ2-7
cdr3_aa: CASRPGGRLEQYF
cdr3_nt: TGTGCCAGCAGGCCCGGGGGGCGCTTAGAGCAGTACTTC

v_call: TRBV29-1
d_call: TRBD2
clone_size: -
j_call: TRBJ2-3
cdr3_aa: CSVEGVAGTSSISRGDTQYF
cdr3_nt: TGCAGCGTTGAAGGGGTCGCCGGGACTAGCTCCATTTCCCGCGGAGATACGCAGTATTTT

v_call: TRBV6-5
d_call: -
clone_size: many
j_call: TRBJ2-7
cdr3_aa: CASSYGGTSYEQYF
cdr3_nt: TGTGCCAGCAGTTACGGGGGGACTTCCTACGAGCAGTACTTC

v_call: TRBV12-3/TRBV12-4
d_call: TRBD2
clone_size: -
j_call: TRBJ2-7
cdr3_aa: CASSFGGADEQYF
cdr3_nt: TGTGCCAGCAGTTTCGGGGGGGCAGACGAGCAGTACTTC

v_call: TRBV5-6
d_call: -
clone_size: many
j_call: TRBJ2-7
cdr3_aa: CASSSGLGSYEQYF
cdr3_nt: TGTGCCAGCAGCTCCGGTCTGGGTTCCTACGAGCAGTACTTC

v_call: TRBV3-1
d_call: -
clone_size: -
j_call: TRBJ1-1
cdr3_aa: CASSHGPGTDTEAFF
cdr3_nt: TGTGCCAGCAGCCACGGCCCAGGCACGGACACTGAAGCTTTCTTT

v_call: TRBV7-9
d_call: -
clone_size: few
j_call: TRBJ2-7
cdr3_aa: CASKPMDYEQYF
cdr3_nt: TGTGCCAGCAAGCCGATGGACTACGAGCAGTACTTC

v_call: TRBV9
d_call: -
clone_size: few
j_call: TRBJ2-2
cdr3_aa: CASSVRQGGNTGELFF
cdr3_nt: TGTGCCAGCAGCGTACGGCAGGGAGGGAACACCGGGGAGCTGTTTTTT

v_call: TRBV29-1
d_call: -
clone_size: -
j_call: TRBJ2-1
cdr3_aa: CSVERAPWDELF
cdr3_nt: TGCAGCGTTGAGCGGGCCCCTTGGGATGAGCTCTTC

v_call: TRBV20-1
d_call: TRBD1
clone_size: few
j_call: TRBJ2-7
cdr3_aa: CSAREGVTGVYEQYF
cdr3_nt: TGCAGTGCTAGAGAGGGGGTTACAGGGGTCTACGAGCAGTACTTC

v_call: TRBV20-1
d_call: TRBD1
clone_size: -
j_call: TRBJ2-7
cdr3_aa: CSVDRELYEQYF
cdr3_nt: TGCAGTGTCGACAGGGAGCTCTACGAGCAGTACTTC